This T cell receptor (beta chain) was identified during a study of T cells in tumors after PD-1 blockade. Study-level findings and limits: Some novel exhausted tumor clones appeared in pre-treatment blood, suggesting peripheral recruitment.

On this clone: Its antigen is currently unknown. This specimen includes other DNA sequences encoding the same CDR3.

TCRdb's copy holds only in-frame clones and misses some; the assay was immunoSEQ multiplex PCR. This sample has about 63,000 clones, with over 65% found just once. Trimming removed 3 bases from V and 2 bases from J, with 10 bases in between. Germline V lookup: CDR1 KGHSH, CDR2 LQKENI. The CDR3 covers 14 residues. The specimen comprised PBMCs, sampled after anti-PD-1 treatment. This chain joins TRBV18 and TRBJ2-5; D uncertain. The TCR was taken from a human donor with basal cell carcinoma. This CDR3 is CASSPRTRQETQYF. CDR3 bases: TGTGCCAGCTCACCGCGGACGAGGCAAGAGACCCAGTACTTC.